This T cell receptor beta chain came from a study of blood T cells in healthy people across ages. Study-wide results and caveats: TCR beta diversity tracked closely with naive T cell percentage. More naive CD4+ cells and higher diversity were found in long-lived than in aged donors.

With respect to this clonotype: The antigen remains unidentified.

Alongside a J-beta primer mix, a sample-barcoded 5' primer served in a second PCR lasting about 6 to 11 cycles. MiXCR, applied by TCRdb to the 5' RACE reads, yields one record per CDR3 protein. The table has 850,000 to 1,000,000 distinct CDR3 sequences, roughly 50% seen once. The clonotype originates from a woman aged 55-69 years in good health. Sequencing was carried out using blood.

The CDR3 DNA follows: TGTGCCAGCTCACCACTTCTAAGGGATGGCTACACCTTC. It specifies CASSPLLRDGYTF. The rearrangement uses TRBV18 and TRBJ1-2, with no clear D. The CDR3 length is 13 residues. The germline V gene has CDR1 KGHSH and CDR2 LQKENI. V dropped 1 base and J dropped 6 bases, with 9 bases sitting between them.